These 2 T cell receptor beta chains came from one sample sequenced in a study of blood T cell repertoires in COVID-19. Profiled with immunoSEQ multiplex PCR; TCRdb holds only in-frame clones, not every one. Among some 140,000 clones listed, around 82% were seen once. Source material: PBMCs or T cells enriched from blood (not recorded which). These receptors came from a middle-aged man with acute COVID-19.

A few counts support this clone. CDR3 bases: TGCGCCAGCAGCCAAGATCAAGGGGGTACTCACTATGGCTACACCTTC. This translates into CASSQDQGGTHYGYTF. The V and J genes are TRBV4-1 and TRBJ1-2; D might be TRBD1 (6 bases). Trimming removed 0 bases at V and 3 bases at J, with 14 bases between. The CDR3 spans 16 residues. The germline CDR1 and CDR2 sequences are MGHRA and YSYEKL.

This clone has more than one count but fewer than ten. The chain employs TRBV9 and TRBJ2-1; D is undetermined. Looked up from germline, CDR1 is SGDLS and CDR2 is YYNGEE. This CDR3 has 12 residues. Trimming removed 0 bases from V and 10 bases from J, with 8 bases in between. The CDR3 DNA follows: TGTGCCAGCAGCGTAGGAGGAAGAGAGCAGTTCTTC. Its translation is CASSVGGREQFF.